This TCR beta chain is from a study of T cell changes during pregnancy in multiple sclerosis. Sequenced by immunoSEQ multiplex PCR; TCRdb stores in-frame clones only, minus some. The sample carries 55,000 to 75,000 clones, 90% to 95% recorded once. CDR3 length equals 14 residues. V was pared by 1 base and J by 2 bases, with 2 bases of the junction left unmatched. Looked up from germline, CDR1 is SGHRS and CDR2 is YFSETQ. This specimen was peripheral blood, taken after pregnancy. This TCR was sampled from a female donor with multiple sclerosis, enrolled in a pregnancy study. The chain uses TRBV5-1 and TRBJ2-5, with 7 positions matching TRBD1. CDR3 DNA: TGCGCCAGCAGCTTGACAGGGGATCAAGAGACCCAGTACTTC. Encoded protein: CASSLTGDQETQYF.